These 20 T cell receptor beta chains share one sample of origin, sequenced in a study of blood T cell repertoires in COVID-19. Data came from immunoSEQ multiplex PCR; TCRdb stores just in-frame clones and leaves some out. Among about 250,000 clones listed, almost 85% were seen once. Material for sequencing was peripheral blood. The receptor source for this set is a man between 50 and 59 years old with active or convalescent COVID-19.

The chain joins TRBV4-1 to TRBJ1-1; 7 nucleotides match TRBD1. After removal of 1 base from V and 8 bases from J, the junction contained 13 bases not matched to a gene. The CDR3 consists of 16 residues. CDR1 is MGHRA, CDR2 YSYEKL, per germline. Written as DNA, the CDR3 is TGCGCCAGCAGCCAAGCCTCTCTGGACAGGCGAAGGGAAGCTTTCTTT. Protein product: CASSQASLDRRREAFF.

Written as DNA, the CDR3 is TGTGCCAGCAGCTTGGTTGCGGAAGCTACTTACGAGCAGTACTTC. This codes for CASSLVAEATYEQYF. The chain employs TRBV5-5 and TRBJ2-7; D gene unclear. Germline-derived CDR1 and CDR2 are SGHKS and YYEKEE (reference sequence). V was shortened by 0 bases and J by 4 bases, with 14 bases between the two germline ends. The CDR3 is 15 residues long.

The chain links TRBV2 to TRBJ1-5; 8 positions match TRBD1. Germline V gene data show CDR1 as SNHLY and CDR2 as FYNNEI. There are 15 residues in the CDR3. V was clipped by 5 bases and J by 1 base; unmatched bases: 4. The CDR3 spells CASSYTGGSNQPQHF. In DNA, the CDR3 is TGTGCCAGCAGTTATACAGGGGGAAGCAATCAGCCCCAGCATTTT.

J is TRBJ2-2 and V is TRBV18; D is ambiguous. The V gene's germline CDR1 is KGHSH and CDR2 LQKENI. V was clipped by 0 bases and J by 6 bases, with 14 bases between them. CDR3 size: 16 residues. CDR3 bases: TGTGCCAGCTCACCACCGGTCCGAGTGGGCCCCGGGGAGCTGTTTTTT. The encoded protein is CASSPPVRVGPGELFF. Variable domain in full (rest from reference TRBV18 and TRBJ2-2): NAGVMQNPRHLVRRRGQEARLRCSPMKGHSHVYWYRQLPEEGLKFMVYLQKENIIDESGMPKERFSAEFPKEGPSILRIQQVVRGDSAAYFCASSPPVRVGPGELFFGEGSRLTVL.

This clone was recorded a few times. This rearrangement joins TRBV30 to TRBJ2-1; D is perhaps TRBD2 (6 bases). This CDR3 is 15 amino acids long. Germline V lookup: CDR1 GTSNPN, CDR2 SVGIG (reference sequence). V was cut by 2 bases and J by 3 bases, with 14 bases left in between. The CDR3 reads CAWSMGAGLYNEQFF. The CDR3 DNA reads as TGTGCCTGGAGTATGGGAGCGGGCCTCTACAATGAGCAGTTCTTC.

This CDR3 reads CAISKLPAGADTQYF. CDR3 bases: TGTGCCATCAGTAAACTCCCCGCGGGGGCAGATACGCAGTATTTT. The V and J genes are TRBV10-3 and TRBJ2-3, with 7 bases fitting TRBD2. The CDR3 covers 15 residues. After removal of 5 bases from V and 4 bases from J, the junction contained 9 bases not matched to a gene. Germline CDR1 reads ENHRY; CDR2 reads SYGVKD.

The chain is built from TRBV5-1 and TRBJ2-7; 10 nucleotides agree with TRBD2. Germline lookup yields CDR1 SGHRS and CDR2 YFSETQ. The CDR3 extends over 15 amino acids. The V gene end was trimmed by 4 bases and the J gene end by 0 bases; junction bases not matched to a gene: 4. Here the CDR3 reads CASSNGLAVSYEQYF. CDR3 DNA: TGCGCCAGCAGCAACGGACTAGCGGTCTCCTACGAGCAGTACTTC.

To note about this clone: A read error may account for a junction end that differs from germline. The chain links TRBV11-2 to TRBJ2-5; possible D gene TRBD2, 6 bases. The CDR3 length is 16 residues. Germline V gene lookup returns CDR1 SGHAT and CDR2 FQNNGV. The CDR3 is CASSLGPGTGQGTQYF. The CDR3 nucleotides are TGTGCCAGCAGCTTAGGGCCCGGGACTGGACAAGGGACCCAGTACTTC.

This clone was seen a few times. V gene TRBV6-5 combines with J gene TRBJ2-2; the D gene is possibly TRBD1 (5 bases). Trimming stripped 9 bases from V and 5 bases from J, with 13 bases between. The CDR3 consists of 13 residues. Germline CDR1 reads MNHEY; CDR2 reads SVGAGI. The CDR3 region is CASPVGVTGELFF. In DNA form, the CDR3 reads TGTGCCAGTCCGGTAGGGGTGACCGGGGAGCTGTTTTTT.

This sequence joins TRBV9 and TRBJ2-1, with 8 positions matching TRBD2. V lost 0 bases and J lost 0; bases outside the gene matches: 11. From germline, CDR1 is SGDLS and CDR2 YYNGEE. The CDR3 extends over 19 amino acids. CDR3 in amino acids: CASSVVAGLLTSSYNEQFF. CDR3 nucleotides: TGTGCCAGCAGCGTAGTAGCGGGACTCTTAACGAGCTCCTACAATGAGCAGTTCTTC.

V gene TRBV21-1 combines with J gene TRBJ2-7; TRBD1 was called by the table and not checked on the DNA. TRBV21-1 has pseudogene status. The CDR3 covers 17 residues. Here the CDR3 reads CASSKGGLRVPYYEQYF. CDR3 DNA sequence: TGTGCCAGCAGCAAAGGGGGGCTCAGGGTTCCATACTACGAGCAGTACTTC.

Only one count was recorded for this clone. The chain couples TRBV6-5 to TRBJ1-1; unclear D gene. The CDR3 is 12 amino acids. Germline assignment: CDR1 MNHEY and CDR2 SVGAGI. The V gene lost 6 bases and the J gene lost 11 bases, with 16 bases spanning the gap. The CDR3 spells CASRKGGFEAFF. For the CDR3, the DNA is TGTGCCAGCAGGAAAGGAGGGTTTGAGGCTTTCTTT.

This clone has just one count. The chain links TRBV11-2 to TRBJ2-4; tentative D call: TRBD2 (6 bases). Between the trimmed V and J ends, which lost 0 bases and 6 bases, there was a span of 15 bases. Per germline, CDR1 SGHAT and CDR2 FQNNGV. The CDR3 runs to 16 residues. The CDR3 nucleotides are TGTGCCAGCAGCTTAGAGCGGCTAGGAGGGCGAAACATTCAGTACTTC. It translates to CASSLERLGGRNIQYF.

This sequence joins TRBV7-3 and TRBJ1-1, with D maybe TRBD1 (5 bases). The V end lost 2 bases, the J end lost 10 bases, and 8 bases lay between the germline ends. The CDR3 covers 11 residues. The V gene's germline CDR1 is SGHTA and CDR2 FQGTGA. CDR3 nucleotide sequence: TGTGCCAGCAGCTTAGGAGGGGCAGCTTTCTTT. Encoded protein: CASSLGGAAFF.

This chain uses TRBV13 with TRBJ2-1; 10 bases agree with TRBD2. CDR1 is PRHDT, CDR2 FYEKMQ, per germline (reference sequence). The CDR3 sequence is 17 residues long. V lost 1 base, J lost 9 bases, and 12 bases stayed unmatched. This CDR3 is CASSLVRAGGPRVEQFF. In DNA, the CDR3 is TGTGCCAGCAGCTTAGTGCGAGCGGGAGGGCCACGGGTTGAGCAGTTCTTC. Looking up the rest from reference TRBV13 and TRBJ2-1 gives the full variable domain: AAGVIQSPRHLIKEKRETATLKCYPIPRHDTVYWYQQGPGQDPQFLISFYEKMQSDKGSIPDRFSAQQFSDYHSELNMSSLELGDSALYFCASSLVRAGGPRVEQFFGPGTRLTVL.

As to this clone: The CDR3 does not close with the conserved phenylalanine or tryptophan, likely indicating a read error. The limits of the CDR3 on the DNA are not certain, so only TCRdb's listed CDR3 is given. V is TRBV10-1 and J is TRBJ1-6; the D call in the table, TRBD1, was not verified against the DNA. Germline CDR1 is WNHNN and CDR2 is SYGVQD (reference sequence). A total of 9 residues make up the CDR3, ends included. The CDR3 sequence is CASGPRCKD.

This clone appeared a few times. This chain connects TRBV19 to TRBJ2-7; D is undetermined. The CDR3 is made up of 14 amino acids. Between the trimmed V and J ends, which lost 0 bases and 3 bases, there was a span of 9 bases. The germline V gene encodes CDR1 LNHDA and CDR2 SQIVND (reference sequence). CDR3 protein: CASSIDIQRYEQYF. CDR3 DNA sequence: TGTGCCAGTAGTATAGATATTCAGCGCTACGAGCAGTACTTC.

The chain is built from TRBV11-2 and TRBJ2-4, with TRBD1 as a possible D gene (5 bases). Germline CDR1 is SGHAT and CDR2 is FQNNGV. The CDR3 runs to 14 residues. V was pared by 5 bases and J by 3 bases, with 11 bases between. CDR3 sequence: CASSLTDSKNIQYF. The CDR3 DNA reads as TGTGCCAGCAGCCTTACTGACAGCAAAAACATTCAGTACTTC.

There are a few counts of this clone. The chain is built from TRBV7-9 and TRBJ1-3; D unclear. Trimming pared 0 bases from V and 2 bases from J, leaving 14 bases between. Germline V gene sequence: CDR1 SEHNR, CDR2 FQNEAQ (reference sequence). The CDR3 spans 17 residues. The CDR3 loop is CASSLAREGLAGNTIYF. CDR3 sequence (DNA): TGTGCCAGCAGCTTAGCGCGGGAGGGTTTGGCTGGAAACACCATATATTTT.

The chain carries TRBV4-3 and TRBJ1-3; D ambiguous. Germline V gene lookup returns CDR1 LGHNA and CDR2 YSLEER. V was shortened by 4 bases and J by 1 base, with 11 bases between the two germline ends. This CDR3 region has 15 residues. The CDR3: CASSPLAGSGNTIYF. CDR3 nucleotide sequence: TGCGCCAGCAGCCCTCTAGCCGGGTCTGGAAACACCATATATTTT.